This is a list of T cell receptor beta chains from one sample in a study of graft-versus-host responses after intestinal transplantation. Sequencing used immunoSEQ multiplex PCR; TCRdb keeps in-frame clones, though not all of them. The profile shows about 88,000 clones, approximately 89% of them singletons. The antigens these receptors bind are not known. The material sequenced was unstimulated CD4+ T cells sorted from spleen or lymph node cells, taken before transplant. These receptors were taken from a human donor who was the organ donor for an intestinal transplant. Each CDR3 is given with its conserved first and last residue. D genes are given only for firm matches. Not every row has a clone size; where given, it reads once, few, many or a size class.

TRBD1	TRBJ2-7	-	TRBV11-3	CASSGPGQGYEQYF	TGTGCCAGCAGCGGCCCCGGACAGGGGTACGAGCAGTACTTC
-	TRBJ1-1	-	TRBV30	CAWTRSRSWAEAFF	TGTGCCTGGACCCGATCGAGGAGCTGGGCTGAAGCTTTCTTT
TRBD1	TRBJ2-5	-	TRBV28	CASSSSGTANWETQYF	TGTGCCAGCAGTTCGTCCGGGACAGCGAATTGGGAGACCCAGTACTTC
TRBD2	TRBJ2-5	-	TRBV6-6	CASRNLRGRQETQYF	TGTGCCAGCCGTAACCTGCGGGGGAGACAAGAGACCCAGTACTTC
TRBD2	TRBJ2-7	-	TRBV7-2	CASRGTSGRRWEQYF	TGTGCCAGCAGGGGGACTAGCGGGAGGAGATGGGAGCAGTACTTC
-	TRBJ1-5	-	TRBV27	CASRAGVGNQPQHF	TGTGCCAGCAGAGCAGGGGTCGGCAATCAGCCCCAGCATTTT
TRBD1	TRBJ2-2	-	TRBV5-1	CASSFSTGGTGELFF	TGCGCCAGCAGCTTCTCTACAGGGGGCACCGGGGAGCTGTTTTTT
-	TRBJ2-2	-	TRBV6-5	CASSYNAGSFRFF	TGTGCCAGCAGTTACAATGCAGGTTCCTTTCGGTTTTTT
-	TRBJ2-7	-	TRBV2	CASSDVGTQLYEQYF	TGTGCCAGCAGTGATGTGGGGACTCAACTCTACGAGCAGTACTTC
-	TRBJ1-2	-	TRBV11-2	CASSYRQSNYGYTF	TGTGCCAGCAGCTATAGACAGTCCAACTATGGCTACACCTTC
TRBD2	TRBJ2-1	-	TRBV18	CASSPLSGSSYNEQFF	TGTGCCAGCTCACCGTTGAGCGGGAGCTCCTACAATGAGCAGTTCTTC
TRBD2	TRBJ2-3	once	TRBV2	CAGGLVTDTQYF	TGTGCCGGCGGACTAGTCACAGATACGCAGTATTTT
TRBD2	TRBJ2-1	-	TRBV7-9	CASSLHTSGRYDEQFF	TGTGCCAGCAGCTTGCATACTAGCGGGAGATACGATGAGCAGTTCTTC
-	TRBJ2-1	-	TRBV6-5	CASSYSMAFYNEQFF	TGTGCCAGCAGTTACTCGATGGCATTTTACAATGAGCAGTTCTTC
-	TRBJ1-1	-	TRBV6-5	CASSPDSTEAFF	TGTGCCAGCAGCCCGGACAGCACTGAAGCTTTCTTT
TRBD2	TRBJ2-1	few	TRBV25-1	CASSGPGTSVSNEQFF	TGTGCCAGCAGTGGACCCGGGACTAGCGTGTCCAATGAGCAGTTCTTC
TRBD2	TRBJ2-1	-	TRBV4-2	CASSQEWRASGSYNEQFF	TGTGCCAGCAGCCAAGAATGGAGGGCTAGCGGGAGTTACAATGAGCAGTTCTTC
TRBD1	TRBJ1-5	-	TRBV27	CASSPNGQGRQPQHF	TGTGCCAGCAGTCCCAACGGACAGGGACGGCAGCCCCAGCATTTT
-	TRBJ2-1	-	TRBV19	CASSQDWRKFNEQFF	TGTGCCAGTAGCCAGGACTGGCGGAAGTTCAATGAGCAGTTCTTC
TRBD1	TRBJ2-1	-	TRBV5-1	CASSFRQGNGNEQFF	TGCGCCAGCAGCTTTAGACAGGGAAACGGGAATGAGCAGTTCTTC
-	TRBJ2-4	-	TRBV28	CASSSSGPNIQYF	TGTGCCAGCAGTTCCAGTGGGCCCAATATTCAGTACTTC
-	TRBJ2-7	-	TRBV5-1	CASSLGTGTYEQYF	TGCGCCAGCAGTTTGGGGACTGGGACATACGAGCAGTACTTC
TRBD2	TRBJ2-5	-	TRBV19	CASSSTPSGGQETQYF	TGTGCCAGTAGTTCAACCCCTAGCGGGGGACAAGAGACCCAGTACTTC
-	TRBJ1-2	-	TRBV28	CASRRTAYNYGYTF	TGTGCCAGCAGGAGGACTGCTTATAACTATGGCTACACCTTC
TRBD1	TRBJ2-2	-	TRBV5-1	CASGQGVVTGELFF	TGCGCCAGCGGACAGGGGGTAGTAACCGGGGAGCTGTTTTTT
TRBD1	TRBJ2-5	-	TRBV5-4	CASSYVDRGLGTQYF	TGTGCCAGCAGCTACGTAGACAGGGGTTTAGGGACCCAGTACTTC
-	TRBJ1-6	-	TRBV30	CASQSSYNSPLHF	TGTGCCTCACAGAGCTCCTATAATTCACCCCTCCACTTT
TRBD2	TRBJ2-1	-	TRBV27	CASSRGRGYNEQFF	TGTGCCAGCAGCCGCGGGAGAGGGTACAATGAGCAGTTCTTC
TRBD1	TRBJ1-1	-	TRBV7-9	CASSGGQGSVKNTEAFF	TGTGCCAGCAGCGGGGGACAGGGGTCCGTTAAGAACACTGAAGCTTTCTTT
TRBD2	TRBJ2-5	-	TRBV10-2	CASSVDGGETQYF	TGCGCCAGCAGTGTCGACGGGGGGGAGACCCAGTACTTC
TRBD2	TRBJ2-7	-	TRBV5-1	CASSRGGANYEQYF	TGCGCCAGCAGTCGGGGGGGGGCCAACTACGAGCAGTACTTC
-	TRBJ2-2	-	TRBV12-5	CASGLVWYTRGNTGELFF	TGTGCTAGTGGTTTGGTATGGTACACCAGGGGGAACACCGGGGAGCTGTTTTTT
-	TRBJ2-7	-	TRBV5-1	CASSPVGGKGGYEQYF	TGCGCCAGCAGCCCGGTGGGGGGGAAGGGGGGCTACGAGCAGTACTTC
-	TRBJ2-1	-	TRBV20-1	CSASKNEQFF	TGCAGTGCGAGTAAGAATGAGCAGTTCTTC
TRBD1	TRBJ1-6	-	TRBV27	CASSLEGAESPLHF	TGTGCCAGCAGTTTAGAGGGGGCTGAATCACCCCTCCACTTT
TRBD1	TRBJ2-3	once	TRBV5-1	CASRTGTDTQYF	TGCGCCAGCAGGACAGGGACAGATACGCAGTATTTT
TRBD1	TRBJ1-2	-	TRBV27	CARSDREEGYTF	TGTGCCAGGTCGGACAGGGAGGAAGGCTACACCTTC
-	TRBJ1-2	-	TRBV6-1	CASIAGSRLGGYTF	TGTGCCAGCATTGCGGGAAGTCGGTTGGGTGGCTACACCTTC
TRBD2	TRBJ2-3	-	TRBV14	CASSPTSGTDTQYF	TGTGCCAGCAGCCCGACTAGCGGCACAGATACGCAGTATTTT
TRBD1	TRBJ2-7	-	TRBV7-8	CASSFRDSNYEQYF	TGTGCCAGCAGCTTTCGGGACAGCAACTACGAGCAGTACTTC
-	TRBJ1-2	-	TRBV27	CASSLSRGYGYTF	TGTGCCAGCAGTTTATCGCGCGGCTATGGCTACACCTTC
-	TRBJ1-5	-	TRBV5-4	CASSLYGNQPQHF	TGTGCCAGCAGCTTATATGGCAATCAGCCCCAGCATTTT
TRBD1	TRBJ2-7	once	TRBV6-1	CASRPVDRAEQYF	TGTGCCAGCAGACCGGTCGACAGGGCAGAGCAGTACTTC
-	TRBJ1-1	-	TRBV27	CASSLDRLSEAFF	TGTGCCAGCAGTTTAGACAGGCTTAGTGAAGCTTTCTTT
-	TRBJ1-4	once	TRBV5-1	CASSSGGSTNEKLFF	TGCGCCAGCAGCTCGGGAGGGTCCACTAATGAAAAACTGTTTTTT
-	TRBJ1-6	few	TRBV2	CASAPGTRMRNSPLHF	TGTGCCAGCGCACCCGGGACACGGATGCGTAATTCACCCCTCCACTTT
TRBD2	TRBJ2-1	-	TRBV25-1	CASSRGGRWSYNEQFF	TGTGCCAGCAGTCGGGGCGGGAGGTGGTCCTACAATGAGCAGTTCTTC
TRBD2	TRBJ2-3	-	TRBV28	CASSWGGRSTDTQYF	TGTGCCAGCAGTTGGGGCGGGAGAAGCACAGATACGCAGTATTTT
-	TRBJ2-3	-	TRBV28	CASRALARPVTDTQYF	TGTGCCAGCAGGGCGCTAGCGCGACCTGTCACAGATACGCAGTATTTT
TRBD2	TRBJ2-7	-	TRBV6-1	CASSRTGTRSYEQYF	TGTGCCAGCAGTCGAACAGGGACTAGGAGCTACGAGCAGTACTTC
TRBD2	TRBJ2-1	-	TRBV7-6	CASSLRTSGEQFF	TGTGCCAGCAGCTTAAGGACTAGCGGTGAGCAGTTCTTC
-	TRBJ2-5	-	TRBV18	CASSPLEGTQYF	TGTGCCAGCTCACCTTTAGAGGGGACCCAGTACTTC
-	TRBJ1-1	-	TRBV2	CASNQGRRIIPEAFF	TGTGCCAGCAACCAGGGAAGGCGAATCATCCCTGAAGCTTTCTTT
-	TRBJ2-7	once	TRBV6-6	CASSRQRQASYEQYF	TGTGCCAGCAGCCGACAGCGACAGGCCTCCTACGAGCAGTACTTC